This entry lists 13 T cell receptor beta chains sequenced from one sample in a study of response to subunit inactivated influenza vaccine. TCRdb used MiXCR to reprocess the RT-PCR reads, holding one entry per CDR3 protein. In the table there are 450,000 to 500,000 distinct CDR3 sequences, 9.5% to 12% of which are singletons. The material sequenced was PBMCs from blood, taken about 40 days after vaccination. The source is a man in his fifties or sixties who received an inactivated influenza vaccine.

This chain joins TRBV28 and TRBJ1-6; D remains unclear. V was clipped by 6 bases and J by 11 bases, with 11 bases between them. Germline V gives CDR1 MDHEN, CDR2 SYDVKM. This CDR3 spans 12 amino acids. The CDR3 nucleotides read TGTGCCAGCAGCCCTACCGATCCACCCCTCCACTTT. This codes for CASSPTDPPLHF.

This clonotype was observed a handful of times. V and J are TRBV28 and TRBJ2-6; 8 bases line up with TRBD1. J lost 4 bases, V lost 5 bases, and 4 bases had no gene match. CDR3 length equals 15 residues. Germline CDR1 reads MDHEN; CDR2 reads SYDVKM. CDR3 protein: CASSQGASGANVLTF. The CDR3 bases are TGTGCCAGCAGTCAGGGGGCATCGGGGGCCAACGTCCTGACTTTC.

This clonotype came up a few times. V gene TRBV20-1 combines with J gene TRBJ2-7; 11 positions agree with TRBD2. CDR1 is DFQATT and CDR2 is SNEGSKA in the germline V gene (reference sequence). The CDR3 totals 13 residues. The V and J ends lost 6 bases and 5 bases, in that order; junction bases with no gene match: 6. The CDR3 coding sequence is TGCAGTGCAGCATCGGGACTAGCGGACGAGCAGTACTTC. Translating it yields CSAASGLADEQYF.

For this clonotype: Being one base from a much bigger clone, this may be a read error. The chain is built from TRBV2 and TRBJ2-2, with a weak D call TRBD2 (8 bases). Germline values: CDR1 SNHLY, CDR2 FYNNEI. CDR3 length equals 18 residues. CDR3 in DNA: TGTACCAGCAGTTTAAACAGGGGCGGTAGCGGGATCACCGGGGAGCTGTTTTTT. Translating gives CTSSLNRGGSGITGELFF.

Remarks on this clonotype: The missing conserved phenylalanine or tryptophan at the end of this CDR3 makes a read error likely. V is TRBV2 and J is TRBJ1-3; 8 bases align to TRBD1. Germline V gene sequence: CDR1 SNHLY, CDR2 FYNNEI. The J segment lost 4 bases and the V segment lost 6 bases, leaving 8 bases of the junction unmatched. The CDR3 covers 15 residues. CDR3 region: CASRWTGLLGNTIYV. The CDR3, as DNA: TGTGCCAGCAGGTGGACAGGGCTGCTCGGAAACACCATATATGTT.

This clonotype was seen only a few times. V is TRBV7-6 and J is TRBJ2-7; TRBD2 matches 12 bases. With V trimmed by 5 bases and J by 5 bases, 4 bases remained unmatched. This CDR3 comprises 14 residues. Germline CDR1 reads SGHVS; CDR2 reads FNYEAQ. CDR3 nucleotides: TGTGCCAGCAGCCCTAGCGGGGGGGCCAACGAGCAGTACTTC. This codes for CASSPSGGANEQYF.

This clonotype was detected many times. The chain employs TRBV20-1 and TRBJ1-1; TRBD1 aligns across 7 bases. Germline V gives CDR1 DFQATT, CDR2 SNEGSKA (reference sequence). The CDR3 is 14 amino acids. V lost 5 bases and J lost 0; bases outside the gene matches: 6. CDR3 DNA: TGCAGTGCTCCCCGGACAGGTTTGAACACTGAAGCTTTCTTT. Translation gives CSAPRTGLNTEAFF.

The chain carries TRBV5-6 and TRBJ2-7; D is possibly TRBD1 (6 bases). CDR1 SGHDT and CDR2 YYEEEE come from the germline V gene. V lost 2 bases, J lost 4 bases, and 10 bases lay in between. This CDR3 comprises 13 residues. The CDR3 here is CASSFWTVYEQYF. The CDR3 DNA reads TGTGCCAGCAGCTTCTGGACAGTATACGAGCAGTACTTC.

The rearrangement uses TRBV10-2 and TRBJ2-6; 7 positions agree with TRBD1. V was clipped by 6 bases and J by 0 bases; unmatched bases: 5. This CDR3 region has 16 residues. CDR1 and CDR2 from the germline V gene are WSHSY and SAAADI. The CDR3 DNA follows: TGCGCCAGCAGCACAGGGGTCGTCTCTGGGGCCAACGTCCTGACTTTC. Residues: CASSTGVVSGANVLTF.

V usage is TRBV5-1 and J usage is TRBJ1-1; 7 bases map to TRBD1. Germline V gene lookup returns CDR1 SGHRS and CDR2 YFSETQ. The CDR3 runs to 16 residues. V was pared by 0 bases and J by 0 bases, with 5 bases of the junction left unmatched. DNA of the CDR3: TGCGCCAGCAGCTTGGAAGGGGGCTCGGTGAACACTGAAGCTTTCTTT. Its protein is CASSLEGGSVNTEAFF.

This clonotype was seen many times. The chain couples TRBV20-1 to TRBJ2-7; 9 bases agree with TRBD2. Germline-derived CDR1 and CDR2 are DFQATT and SNEGSKA (reference sequence). V shed 6 bases and J 3 bases; nucleotides not matched to a gene: 9. This CDR3 has 14 amino acids. The CDR3 spells CSARLAGEFYEQYF. CDR3 in DNA: TGCAGTGCGCGGTTAGCGGGGGAGTTCTACGAGCAGTACTTC.

This clonotype came up a few times. V usage is TRBV4-3 and J usage is TRBJ2-7, with 9 bases fitting TRBD2. With 0 bases clipped from V and 7 bases from J, the junction kept 10 bases outside the gene matches. The germline CDR1 and CDR2 sequences are LGHNA and YSLEER. The CDR3 runs 16 residues. The DNA for the CDR3 is TGCGCCAGCAGCCAAGATATCAAGCGGGGGGCATCGGAGCAGTACTTC. Protein: CASSQDIKRGASEQYF.

This clonotype was seen many times. The rearrangement links TRBV6-5 to TRBJ2-7; D gene ambiguous. Between the trimmed V and J ends, which lost 6 bases and 9 bases, there was a span of 21 bases. Germline V CDR1 and CDR2: MNHEY, SVGAGI. This CDR3 contains 14 residues. The CDR3 loop reads CASSSSVASKGQYF. The CDR3 DNA follows: TGTGCCAGCAGCTCCTCCGTTGCCTCCAAGGGGCAGTACTTC.